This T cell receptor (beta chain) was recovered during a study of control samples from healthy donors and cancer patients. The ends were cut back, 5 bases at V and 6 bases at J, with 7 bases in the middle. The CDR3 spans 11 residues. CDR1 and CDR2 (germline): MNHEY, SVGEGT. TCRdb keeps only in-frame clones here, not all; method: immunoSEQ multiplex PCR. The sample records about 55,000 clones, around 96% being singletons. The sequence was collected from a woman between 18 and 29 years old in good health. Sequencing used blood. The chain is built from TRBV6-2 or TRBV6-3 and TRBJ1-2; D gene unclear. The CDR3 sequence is CASSLSHGYTF. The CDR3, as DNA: TGTGCCAGCAGTCTGAGCCATGGCTACACCTTC.